The T cell receptor (beta chain) under discussion was sequenced for a study of blood T cells in healthy people across ages. Study observations and caveats: It was not possible, with unsorted PBMCs, to conclusively compare naive and antigen-experienced cells. Long-lived donors exceeded aged donors in naive CD4+ cells and diversity.

About this clonotype itself: Its antigen is still unknown.

The germline V gene encodes CDR1 MDHEN and CDR2 SYDVKM. V gave up 5 bases and J gave up 5 bases; unmatched junction bases: 12. The CDR3 runs 16 residues. Through a sample-barcoded 5' primer and a J-beta primer mix, a second PCR was run for roughly 7 to 12 cycles. TCRdb re-called the 5' RACE reads through MiXCR, storing one row per CDR3 protein. The sample carries fewer than 2 million distinct CDR3 sequences, 39% recorded once. Healthy Caucasian individuals from Russia aged about 6 to 90 were enrolled as donors. The V gene is TRBV28, the J gene TRBJ2-3; 8 bases match TRBD1. Sequenced material: blood. This sequence originates from a human donor in good health. The CDR3 spells CASSVTGQGFGDTQYF. The DNA of the CDR3 is TGTGCCAGCAGTGTAACAGGACAGGGATTCGGAGATACGCAGTATTTT.